This TCR beta chain was captured in a study of T cell responses to AZD1222 COVID-19 vaccine listed by TCRdb under 2021. Context from the whole study: AZD1222 recipients whose second dose came at about 4 weeks and those whose second dose came at about 12 weeks were combined into one group, since spike-specific TCR depth and breadth did not differ between the two schedules. Trial participants were enrolled into age subgroups of 18-55, 56-69 and 70-plus years, which contained around 150, 28 and 57 TCR-sequenced participants, respectively. A total of around 240 trial participants underwent TCR sequencing, of whom 207 had received two doses of AZD1222 and roughly 26 had received two doses of the MenACWY control vaccine.

The paper as a whole reports these results and caveats: The 56-69-year group was small, and its depth increase did not reach significance, likely because of low power. Because no day 14 peak-response samples were available, the repertoires could be characterized only after the peak T cell response. Most participants were white British and females outnumbered males, and the authors suggested that clonal diversity may have been underestimated. After two AZD1222 doses, spike-specific TCR breadth and depth were significantly higher than at day 0 and than in MenACWY recipients. Nearly half of unique spike-specific TCRs reportedly recognized epitopes outside regions mutated in the B.1.351 and B.1.1.7 variants. The whole spike protein was spanned by vaccine-associated CD4 TCRs, and dominant responses were seen in regions 160-218 and 743-854. Conclusions about previously exposed vaccinees were limited because only 6 or 7 AZD1222 recipients were SARS-CoV-2 seropositive at baseline.

With respect to this clone: This clone's antigen is unknown. No quality values exist for individual bases; no much larger clone is one base distant.

The CDR3 regions of human TCRbeta chains were analyzed by immunosequencing. Turning to the authors' computational methods: TCRs in the repertoires were matched against a reference library of SARS-CoV-2-specific TCRs that had been generated with the MIRA antigen-specificity platform. Breadth was defined as the fraction of unique TCRs that were SARS-CoV-2-associated. Depth was defined as the fraction of total T cells that were SARS-CoV-2-associated. Each spike-specific TCR was assigned to its reactive spike region and to a CD4 or CD8 class using the MIRA data. Log10-transformed breadth and depth values were compared by one-way ANOVA with Sidak's multiple comparisons tests. TCRdb obtained this table from immuneACCESS and retained in-frame rearrangements with V and J assigned. These tables miss some clones; where compared with another copy, unresolved V genes account for less than half of the shortfall, and the remainder is unexplained. V and J calls and clone size come straight from that table; D and trimming were deduced from the DNA. Counted in this sample were 120,000 or so clones; around 92% of them appeared once. Of the sample, around 0.96% is held by the ten largest clones.

The meaning of the sample's time point label: baseline before first vaccination. Vaccinee samples came from UK trials COV001 and COV002, including a single-blind randomized controlled phase 2/3 trial of AZD1222 (ChAdOx1 nCoV-19) in healthy adults. Trial participant PBMC samples were collected at day 0 and day 28 after the second dose for TCRbeta chain sequencing. Clipping removes 4 bases from V and 4 bases from J, with 6 as the unmatched junction base count. From the cysteine through the phenylalanine, the CDR3 covers 15 amino acids. Kept here is only the CDR3 DNA, which spans 45 bases and is read in frame from base 1. According to the germline V gene (reference sequence), CDR1 reads LNHDA and CDR2 reads SQIVND.

In this chain, TRBV19 is recombined with TRBJ1-5, with 8 bases aligning to TRBD1. The receptor was isolated from an adult in good health. Sequencing used peripheral blood, obtained on day 0 of AZD1222 vaccination. The CDR3 corresponds to CASSTGTGRNQPQHF. Here is the DNA: TGTGCCAGTAGTACCGGGACAGGCCGGAATCAGCCCCAGCATTTT.